This T cell receptor (beta chain) was identified in a study of cytomegalovirus exposure and HLA in healthy donors. General observations from the study: Earlier results showed most TCR beta V segments being productive about 87% or about 30% of the time.

V dropped 6 bases and J dropped 7; count of bases not matched to a gene: 1. In germline, CDR1 is MNHEY, CDR2 SVGAGI. The CDR3 totals 12 residues. PCR was performed using 60 Vbeta and 13 Jbeta primers. Data came from immunoSEQ multiplex PCR; TCRdb stores just in-frame clones and leaves some out. The data hold around 100,000 clones, with roughly 77% observed a single time. This clone was recorded a few times. No antigen is known for it. V usage is TRBV6-5 and J usage is TRBJ1-4; 8 nucleotides agree with TRBD1. The receptor was derived from a woman aged 18-29 years in good health and CMV-seropositive. The sample consisted of PBMCs. The CDR3 nucleotides read TGTGCCAGCAGGGACAGGGTTGAAAAACTGTTTTTT. Its protein product is CASRDRVEKLFF.